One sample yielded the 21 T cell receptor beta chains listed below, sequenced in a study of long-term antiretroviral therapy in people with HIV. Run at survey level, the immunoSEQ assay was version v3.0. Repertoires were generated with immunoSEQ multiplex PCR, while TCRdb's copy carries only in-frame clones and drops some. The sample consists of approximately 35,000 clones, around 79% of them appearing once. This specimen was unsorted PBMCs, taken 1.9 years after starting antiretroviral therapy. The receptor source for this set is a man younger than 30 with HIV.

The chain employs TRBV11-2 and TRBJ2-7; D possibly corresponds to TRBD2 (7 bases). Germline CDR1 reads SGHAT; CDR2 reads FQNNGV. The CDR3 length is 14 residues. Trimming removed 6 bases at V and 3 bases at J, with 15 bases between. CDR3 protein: CASRQGGASYEQYF. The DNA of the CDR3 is TGTGCCAGCAGGCAAGGGGGGGCTAGCTACGAGCAGTACTTC.

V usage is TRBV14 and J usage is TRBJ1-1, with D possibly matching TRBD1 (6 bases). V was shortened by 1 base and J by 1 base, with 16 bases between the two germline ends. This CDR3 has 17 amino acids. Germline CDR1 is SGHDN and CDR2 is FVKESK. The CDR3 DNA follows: TGTGCCAGCAGCCAAGGAATTTACAGGGTAACGAACACTGAAGCTTTCTTT. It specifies CASSQGIYRVTNTEAFF.

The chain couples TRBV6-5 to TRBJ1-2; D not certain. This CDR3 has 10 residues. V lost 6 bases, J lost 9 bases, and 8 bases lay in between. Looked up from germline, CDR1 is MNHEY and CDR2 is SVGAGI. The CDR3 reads CASRVQSYTF. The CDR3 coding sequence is TGTGCCAGCAGAGTCCAGAGCTACACCTTC.

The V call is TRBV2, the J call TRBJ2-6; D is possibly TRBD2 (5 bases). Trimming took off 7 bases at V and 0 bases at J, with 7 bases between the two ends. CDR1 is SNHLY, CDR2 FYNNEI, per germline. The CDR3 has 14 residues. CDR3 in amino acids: CASIRGSGANVLTF. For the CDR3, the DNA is TGTGCCAGCATCCGGGGCTCTGGGGCCAACGTCCTGACTTTC.

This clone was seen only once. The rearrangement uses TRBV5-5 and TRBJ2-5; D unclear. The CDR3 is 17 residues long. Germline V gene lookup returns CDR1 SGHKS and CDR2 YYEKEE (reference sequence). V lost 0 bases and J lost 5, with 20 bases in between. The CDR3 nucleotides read TGTGCCAGCAGCTTGGGTACACGCCCCCTCGACGCTGAGACCCAGTACTTC. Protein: CASSLGTRPLDAETQYF.

As DNA, the CDR3 is TGTGCCAGCATCAACGAGGTAGCGGGGAACAATGAGCAGTTCTTC. Translation gives CASINEVAGNNEQFF. The chain has TRBV2 and TRBJ2-1, with 8 bases lining up with TRBD2. Unmatched junction bases numbered 10, after V lost 7 bases and J lost 5 bases. This CDR3 comprises 15 residues. CDR1 and CDR2 from the germline V gene are SNHLY and FYNNEI.

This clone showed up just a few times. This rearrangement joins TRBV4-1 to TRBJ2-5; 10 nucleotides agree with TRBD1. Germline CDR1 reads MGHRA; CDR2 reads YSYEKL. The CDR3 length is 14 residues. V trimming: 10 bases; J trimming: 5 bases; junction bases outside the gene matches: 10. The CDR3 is CATLRDRGGETQYF. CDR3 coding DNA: TGCGCCACCCTCCGGGACAGGGGAGGTGAGACCCAGTACTTC.

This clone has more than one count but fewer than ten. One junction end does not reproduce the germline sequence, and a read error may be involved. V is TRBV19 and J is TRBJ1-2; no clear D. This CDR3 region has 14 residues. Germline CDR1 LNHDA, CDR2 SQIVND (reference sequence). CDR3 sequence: CASSIAPWSGPEDF. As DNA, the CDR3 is TGTGCCAGTAGTATCGCCCCCTGGTCCGGGCCGGAAGACTTC.

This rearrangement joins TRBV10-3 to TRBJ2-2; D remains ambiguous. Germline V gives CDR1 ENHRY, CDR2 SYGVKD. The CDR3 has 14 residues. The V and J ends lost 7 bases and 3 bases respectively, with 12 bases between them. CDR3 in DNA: TGTGCCATCAACCCCTTAGCAGACACCGGGGAGCTGTTTTTT. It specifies CAINPLADTGELFF.

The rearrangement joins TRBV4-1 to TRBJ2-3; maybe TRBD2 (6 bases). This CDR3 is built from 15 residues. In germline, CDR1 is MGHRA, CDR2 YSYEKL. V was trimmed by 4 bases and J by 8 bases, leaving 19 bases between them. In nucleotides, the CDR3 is TGCGCCAGCAGCCCCTTAAGACTAGTAAGAGGTACGCAGTATTTT. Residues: CASSPLRLVRGTQYF.

In nucleotides, the CDR3 is TGTGCCAGCAGGCGGGGGAACACTGAAGCTTTCTTT. Translating it yields CASRRGNTEAFF. The chain carries TRBV28 and TRBJ1-1; the D is unclear. V was trimmed by 6 bases and J by 1 base, leaving 6 bases between them. The CDR3 has 12 residues. The germline CDR1 and CDR2 sequences are MDHEN and SYDVKM.

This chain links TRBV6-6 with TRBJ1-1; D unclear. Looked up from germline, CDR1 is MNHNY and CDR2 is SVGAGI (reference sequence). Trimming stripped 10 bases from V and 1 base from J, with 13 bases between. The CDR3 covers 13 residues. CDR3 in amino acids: CAIGRPKNTEAFF. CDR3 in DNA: TGTGCCATTGGGCGGCCGAAGAACACTGAAGCTTTCTTT.

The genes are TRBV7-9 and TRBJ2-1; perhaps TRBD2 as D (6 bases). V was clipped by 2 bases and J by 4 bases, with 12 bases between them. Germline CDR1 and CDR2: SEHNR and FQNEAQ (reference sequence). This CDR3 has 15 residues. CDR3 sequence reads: CASSLRASVYNEQFF. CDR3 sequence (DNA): TGTGCCAGCAGCTTAAGGGCTAGCGTTTACAATGAGCAGTTCTTC.

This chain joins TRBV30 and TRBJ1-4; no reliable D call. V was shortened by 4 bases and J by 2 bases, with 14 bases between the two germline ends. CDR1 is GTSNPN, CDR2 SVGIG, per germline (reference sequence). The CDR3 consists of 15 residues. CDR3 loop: CAWMAGGTTNEKLFF. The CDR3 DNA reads TGTGCCTGGATGGCGGGAGGAACCACTAATGAAAAACTGTTTTTT.

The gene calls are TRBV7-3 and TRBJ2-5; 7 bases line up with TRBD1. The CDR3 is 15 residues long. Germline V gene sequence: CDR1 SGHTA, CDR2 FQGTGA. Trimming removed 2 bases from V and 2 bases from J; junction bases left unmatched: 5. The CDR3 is CASSLQTGDQETQYF. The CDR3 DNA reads TGTGCCAGCAGCTTACAAACAGGGGATCAAGAGACCCAGTACTTC.

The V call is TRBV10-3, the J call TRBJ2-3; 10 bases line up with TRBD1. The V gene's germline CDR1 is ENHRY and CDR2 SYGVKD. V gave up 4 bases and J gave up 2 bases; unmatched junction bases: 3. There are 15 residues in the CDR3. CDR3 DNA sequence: TGTGCCATCAGTGGACAGGGGGCGGACACAGATACGCAGTATTTT. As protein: CAISGQGADTDTQYF.

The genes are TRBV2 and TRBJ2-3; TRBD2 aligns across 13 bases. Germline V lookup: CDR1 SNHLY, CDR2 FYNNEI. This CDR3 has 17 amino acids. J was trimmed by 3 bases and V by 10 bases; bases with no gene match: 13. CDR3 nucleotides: TGTGCCACCTCGGGACTAGCGGGGATCAGGGGGACAGATACGCAGTATTTT. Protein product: CATSGLAGIRGTDTQYF.

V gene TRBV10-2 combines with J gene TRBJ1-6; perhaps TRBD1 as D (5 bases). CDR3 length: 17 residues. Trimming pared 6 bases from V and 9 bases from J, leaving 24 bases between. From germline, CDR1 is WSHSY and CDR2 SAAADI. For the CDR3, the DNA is TGCGCCAGCAGCGGCAAGGTGGGGGATTTGTTCGGTTCACCCCTCCACTTT. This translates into CASSGKVGDLFGSPLHF.

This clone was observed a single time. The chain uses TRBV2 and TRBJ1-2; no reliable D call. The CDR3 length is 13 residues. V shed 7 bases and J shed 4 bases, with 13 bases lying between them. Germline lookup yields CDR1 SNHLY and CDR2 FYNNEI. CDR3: CASTTLNFYGYTF. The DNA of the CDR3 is TGTGCCAGCACCACCCTAAACTTCTATGGCTACACCTTC. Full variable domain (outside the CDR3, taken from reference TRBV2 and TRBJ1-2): EPEVTQTPSHQVTQMGQEVILRCVPISNHLYFYWYRQILGQKVEFLVSFYNNEISEKSEIFDDQFSVERPDGSNFTLKIRSTKLEDSAMYFCASTTLNFYGYTFGSGTRLTVV.

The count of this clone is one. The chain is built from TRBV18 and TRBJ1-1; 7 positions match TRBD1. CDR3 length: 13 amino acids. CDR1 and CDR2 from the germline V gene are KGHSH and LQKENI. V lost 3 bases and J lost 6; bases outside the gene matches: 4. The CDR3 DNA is TGTGCCAGCTCACCTGGGACAGCCTCTGAAGCTTTCTTT. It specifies CASSPGTASEAFF.

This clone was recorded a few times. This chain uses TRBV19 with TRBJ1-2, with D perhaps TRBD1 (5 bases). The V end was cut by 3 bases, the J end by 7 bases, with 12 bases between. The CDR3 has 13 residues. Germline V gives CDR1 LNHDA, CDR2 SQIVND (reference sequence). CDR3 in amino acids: CASSMVGRGGYTF. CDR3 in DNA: TGTGCCAGTAGTATGGTGGGGCGTGGTGGCTACACCTTC. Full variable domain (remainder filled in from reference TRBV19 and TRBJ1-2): DGGITQSPKYLFRKEGQNVTLSCEQNLNHDAMYWYRQDPGQGLRLIYYSQIVNDFQKGDIAEGYSVSREKKESFPLTVTSAQKNPTAFYLCASSMVGRGGYTFGSGTRLTVV.